Following are 8 T cell receptor beta chains from one sample sequenced in a study of T cell responses to AZD1222 COVID-19 vaccine (dated by TCRdb to about 2021). This specimen's time point label, per the study, means: about 28 days (+/-7) after the second vaccine dose. The receptor library was made with the immunoSEQ multiplex PCR assay. The clones in this table, taken by TCRdb from immuneACCESS, are in-frame only. Not every clone is retained; where verified, under half of the shortfall comes from an unresolved V gene, and the cause of the rest is unknown. The sample table holds about 160,000 clones, of which roughly 92% were seen once. Roughly 4.6% of the sample is held by the ten biggest clonotypes. This material consisted of peripheral blood, taken 28 days after the second AZD1222 dose. These receptors were taken from an adult who received the AZD1222 COVID-19 vaccine.

The chain combines TRBV19 with TRBJ2-1, with 7 bases that match TRBD2. J gave up 9 bases and V 5 bases, and 10 bases lay outside the gene matches. This CDR3 has 14 amino acids. Germline CDR1 is LNHDA and CDR2 is SQIVND (reference sequence). The CDR3 bases are TGTGCCAGTAGTCCCCGGACTAGTCGGGGTGAGCAGTTCTTC. This codes for CASSPRTSRGEQFF. Together with reference TRBV19 and TRBJ2-1, the CDR3 gives the full variable domain: DGGITQSPKYLFRKEGQNVTLSCEQNLNHDAMYWYRQDPGQGLRLIYYSQIVNDFQKGDIAEGYSVSREKKESFPLTVTSAQKNPTAFYLCASSPRTSRGEQFFGPGTRLTVL.

The chain is built from TRBV5-1 and TRBJ2-4, with 8 bases aligning to TRBD2. The J segment lost 9 bases and the V segment lost 0 bases, leaving 17 bases of the junction unmatched. Germline values: CDR1 SGHRS, CDR2 YFSETQ. The CDR3 spans 18 residues. Here the CDR3 DNA reads TGCGCCAGCAGCTTGGAGCCCCCCGGTTATAGCGGGATTGTCATTCAGTACTTC. Amino acids: CASSLEPPGYSGIVIQYF.

The V call is TRBV2, the J call TRBJ2-1, with 10 bases fitting TRBD2. The CDR3 has 20 residues. V lost 4 bases and J lost 7; bases outside the gene matches: 22. The V gene's germline CDR1 is SNHLY and CDR2 FYNNEI. CDR3 nucleotide sequence: TGTGCCAGCAGTGGAGTGGCGCTAGCGGGAGATGGGGGACGTGTGAATGAGCAGTTCTTC. Translation: CASSGVALAGDGGRVNEQFF. Combining the CDR3 with reference TRBV2 and TRBJ2-1 gives the whole variable domain EPEVTQTPSHQVTQMGQEVILRCVPISNHLYFYWYRQILGQKVEFLVSFYNNEISEKSEIFDDQFSVERPDGSNFTLKIRSTKLEDSAMYFCASSGVALAGDGGRVNEQFFGPGTRLTVL.

V usage is TRBV27 and J usage is TRBJ2-7, with TRBD2 matching 7 bases. Germline V gives CDR1 MNHEY, CDR2 SMNVEV (reference sequence). Trimming cost V 2 bases and J 6 bases; bases outside gene matches: 10. The CDR3 runs to 15 residues. CDR3 in DNA: TGTGCCAGCAGTTTAGGGGCTAGCGGTCGAGGCGAGCAGTACTTC. This translates into CASSLGASGRGEQYF.

The V gene is TRBV30, the J gene TRBJ1-5; D is unclear. The V gene lost 1 base and the J gene lost 0 bases, with 7 bases spanning the gap. CDR1 GTSNPN and CDR2 SVGIG come from the germline V gene (reference sequence). The CDR3 runs to 14 residues. In DNA form, the CDR3 reads TGTGCCTGGAGTGGGGGATTTAGCAATCAGCCCCAGCATTTT. As protein: CAWSGGFSNQPQHF.

In the case of this clone: Given the absence of the conserved phenylalanine or tryptophan at the CDR3 end, a read error is likely. The DNA is omitted, as the CDR3 cannot be located on it reliably, and the CDR3 follows TCRdb's listing. The CDR3 spells CASSPPRM. This chain links TRBV9 with TRBJ1-5; the listed D gene, TRBD1, was not tested against the DNA. The CDR3 has 8 amino acids, counting both end residues. Germline V CDR1 and CDR2: SGDLS, YYNGEE.

This chain connects TRBV6-1 to TRBJ2-7; D possibly corresponds to TRBD2 (6 bases). The V and J ends lost 4 bases and 0 bases respectively, with 16 bases between them. The germline V gene encodes CDR1 MNHNS and CDR2 SASEGT. There are 16 residues in the CDR3. CDR3 protein: CASSGPGGVGSYEQYF. CDR3 DNA: TGTGCCAGCAGTGGTCCAGGAGGGGTGGGCTCCTACGAGCAGTACTTC.

V gene TRBV7-3 combines with J gene TRBJ2-5; the match to TRBD2 covers 11 bases. V shed 5 bases and J 5 bases; nucleotides not matched to a gene: 16. Looked up from germline, CDR1 is SGHTA and CDR2 is FQGTGA. The CDR3 sequence is 18 residues long. The DNA for the CDR3 is TGTGCCAGCAGCCCCGGATTAGCGGGAGGGATGGCGTTGGAGACCCAGTACTTC. It is translated as CASSPGLAGGMALETQYF.